These 19 T cell receptor beta chains came from one sample sequenced in a study of Graves' ophthalmopathy and Graves' hyperthyroidism. Amplifying from RNA transcripts, the study obtained TCR beta CDR3 regions. Following a first-round RT-PCR that used HTBI primers, a second-round multiplex PCR was carried out. TCRdb called the multiplex PCR reads again in MiXCR, with one record for every CDR3 protein. The sample carries about 620,000 distinct CDR3 sequences, 22% recorded once. The source material was peripheral blood. The receptor source for this set is a woman between 18 and 30 years old with stable Graves' hyperthyroidism. Some clones in this sample may be carry-over from other donors' samples.

This clonotype occurred many times. The chain employs TRBV6-5 and TRBJ1-1; D is undetermined. V lost 9 bases and J lost 7, with 15 bases in between. This CDR3 spans 12 amino acids. Germline CDR1 is MNHEY and CDR2 is SVGAGI. The CDR3 sequence is CASYDEGLEAFF. In DNA, the CDR3 is TGTGCCAGTTACGACGAGGGCCTTGAAGCTTTCTTT.

This clonotype was seen at least ten times. The V gene is TRBV20-1, the J gene TRBJ1-1; 7 nucleotides align to TRBD1. The V gene's germline CDR1 is DFQATT and CDR2 SNEGSKA (reference sequence). The CDR3 has 14 residues. V lost 6 bases, J lost 0 bases, and 7 bases stayed unmatched. The CDR3 loop is CSARGGVVNTEAFF. In DNA form, the CDR3 reads TGCAGTGCCAGGGGGGGTGTGGTGAACACTGAAGCTTTCTTT.

This chain links TRBV20-1 with TRBJ2-2; 9 bases are shared with TRBD2. There are 18 residues in the CDR3. Germline-derived CDR1 and CDR2 are DFQATT and SNEGSKA (reference sequence). V shed 2 bases and J 4 bases; nucleotides not matched to a gene: 14. The CDR3 protein is CSARIGRGGGSITGELFF. The CDR3 nucleotides are TGCAGTGCTAGAATCGGGCGGGGGGGCGGTTCTATCACCGGGGAGCTGTTTTTT.

This clonotype was picked up many times. The chain is built from TRBV10-3 and TRBJ2-7; TRBD1 or TRBD2 may be the D gene (5 bases each). The V end lost 0 bases, the J end lost 2 bases, and 11 bases lay between the germline ends. Germline V gene lookup returns CDR1 ENHRY and CDR2 SYGVKD. The CDR3 runs to 15 residues. The CDR3 sequence: CAISESGTVAYEQYF. The CDR3 bases are TGTGCCATCAGTGAGTCTGGGACGGTAGCCTACGAGCAGTACTTC.

This chain uses TRBV12-3 or TRBV12-4 with TRBJ2-7; 7 positions agree with TRBD2. The CDR3 covers 15 residues. This CDR3 reads CGLTRRREGTYEQYF. CDR3 DNA: TGTGGGTTGACCCGTAGGAGGGAGGGCACCTACGAGCAGTACTTC.

The sample holds a few counts of this clonotype. The chain combines TRBV5-1 with TRBJ1-5, with 9 nucleotides matching TRBD1. J was trimmed by 6 bases and V by 3 bases; bases with no gene match: 4. Germline assignment: CDR1 SGHRS and CDR2 YFSETQ. The CDR3 is 14 amino acids. The CDR3 DNA is TGCGCCAGCAGCTCACGACAGGGGGGTCAGCCCCAGCATTTT. Translated: CASSSRQGGQPQHF.

The genes are TRBV3-1 and TRBJ2-2; 13 nucleotides line up with TRBD2. Germline trimming cut 8 bases from V and 2 bases from J; bases unmatched to any gene: 17. Germline values: CDR1 LGHDT, CDR2 YNNKEL (reference sequence). CDR3 length: 20 amino acids. Here the CDR3 reads CASSHVGTSGGAVNTGELFF. Written as DNA, the CDR3 is TGTGCCAGCTCCCACGTAGGAACTAGCGGGGGGGCCGTCAACACCGGGGAGCTGTTTTTT.

This clonotype has a count of ten or more. The genes are TRBV30 and TRBJ2-3; 7 bases agree with TRBD2. The CDR3 runs to 14 residues. Trimming removed 1 base from V and 1 base from J; junction bases left unmatched: 2. The germline V gene encodes CDR1 GTSNPN and CDR2 SVGIG (reference sequence). Here the CDR3 reads CAWSGTSGTDTQYF. CDR3 sequence (DNA): TGTGCCTGGAGTGGTACTAGCGGCACAGATACGCAGTATTTT.

As to this clonotype: This may be a read error, as it is one base from a much larger clone. Here the CDR3 omits its conserved ending phenylalanine or tryptophan, so a read error is the likely source. The gene calls are TRBV5-1 and TRBJ1-5; no firm D call. Deletions cut 4 bases from V and 4 bases from J, with 15 bases between. Germline V CDR1 and CDR2: SGHRS, YFSETQ. This CDR3 is 15 amino acids long. DNA of the CDR3: TGCGCCAGCAGCACCGGTTGGGGAATTAATCAGCCCCAGCATTTG. Amino acid sequence: CASSTGWGINQPQHL.

This clonotype was seen a few times. This chain connects TRBV6-2 or TRBV6-3 to TRBJ1-5; D unresolved. Germline V lookup: CDR1 MNHEY, CDR2 SVGEGT. This CDR3 is 18 amino acids long. Deletions cut 6 bases from V and 0 bases from J, with 21 bases between. CDR3 in amino acids: CASSPLVRSRYSNQPQHF. CDR3 sequence (DNA): TGTGCCAGCAGCCCGCTGGTGAGAAGTCGGTATAGCAATCAGCCCCAGCATTTT.

This clonotype was detected many times. CDR3 residues: CASSRQGHEQYF. CDR3 nucleotide sequence: TGTGCCAGCAGTCGACAGGGCCACGAGCAGTACTTC. V usage is TRBV11-1 and J usage is TRBJ2-7; 7 nucleotides agree with TRBD1. There are 12 residues in the CDR3. Germline V gene data show CDR1 as SGHAT and CDR2 as FQDESV (reference sequence). Germline trimming cut 6 bases from V and 5 bases from J; bases unmatched to any gene: 4.

This rearrangement joins TRBV11-2 to TRBJ2-4; a weak D match, TRBD1 (6 bases). The V end was cut by 1 base, the J end by 0 bases, with 16 bases between. CDR1 and CDR2 from the germline V gene are SGHAT and FQNNGV. This CDR3 has 18 residues. CDR3: CASSLGAHRVLAKNIQYF. CDR3 in DNA: TGTGCCAGCAGCTTAGGAGCCCACAGGGTTCTAGCCAAAAACATTCAGTACTTC. The whole variable domain, filled in from reference TRBV11-2 and TRBJ2-4, reads EAGVAQSPRYKIIEKRQSVAFWCNPISGHATLYWYQQILGQGPKLLIQFQNNGVVDDSQLPKDRFSAERLKGVDSTLKIQPAKLEDSAVYLCASSLGAHRVLAKNIQYFGAGTRLSVL.

This clonotype was counted ten times or more. A read error may account for a junction end that differs from germline. J is TRBJ1-1 and V is TRBV7-3, with a tentative D call TRBD1 (5 bases). Germline V gene data show CDR1 as SGHTA and CDR2 as FQGTGA. This CDR3 comprises 14 residues. CDR3 in amino acids: CTSSSGTGGTEAFF. The CDR3 DNA reads as TGTACCAGCAGCTCCGGGACGGGAGGCACTGAAGCTTTCTTT.

The rearrangement joins TRBV28 to TRBJ1-2; D may be TRBD1 (5 bases). Trimming took 4 bases from V and 4 from J, leaving 16 bases between them. Germline CDR1 MDHEN, CDR2 SYDVKM. This CDR3 region has 15 residues. As DNA, the CDR3 is TGTGCCAGCAGTTGGTCATTGGGGGAAAGCTATGGCTACACCTTC. Protein: CASSWSLGESYGYTF.

The rearrangement uses TRBV24-1 and TRBJ2-5; a possible D gene is TRBD1 (5 bases). TRBJ2-4 matches the DNA end more closely, so the J call is doubtful. Per the germline V gene, CDR1 is KGHDR and CDR2 is SFDVKD. The CDR3 totals 18 residues. For the CDR3, the DNA is TGTGCCACCAGTGATTTGATTGGGGCCGACCTATATCGGGACATTCAGTACTTC. This encodes CATSDLIGADLYRDIQYF.

The chain joins TRBV12-3 or TRBV12-4 to TRBJ1-1; D is ambiguous. The CDR3 has 14 amino acids. V lost 5 bases to trimming and J lost 0 bases, with 10 bases between them. DNA for the CDR3: TGTGCCAGCAGTGCGATGACGGTGAACACTGAAGCTTTCTTT. The encoded protein is CASSAMTVNTEAFF.

This clonotype was picked up one time. The chain carries TRBV25-1 and TRBJ2-7; maybe TRBD2 (5 bases). Trimming took off 3 bases at V and 6 bases at J, with 18 bases between the two ends. Germline CDR1 reads MGHDK; CDR2 reads SYGVNS. The CDR3 has 15 residues. CDR3 in amino acids: CASSDNGLSVSEQYF. DNA of the CDR3: TGTGCCAGCAGTGACAACGGACTCAGTGTCAGCGAGCAGTACTTC.

This clonotype was recorded at least ten times. Here the CDR3 omits its conserved ending phenylalanine or tryptophan, so a read error is the likely source. The rearrangement uses TRBV28 and TRBJ2-7; D perhaps matches TRBD2 (6 bases). The CDR3 totals 15 residues. The germline gives CDR1 MDHEN, CDR2 SYDVKM. With 7 bases removed from V and 4 bases from J, the gap between germline ends came to 20 bases. The CDR3 DNA reads as TGTGCCAGCATTCCCCCGGGAGTCAGTCCTTACGAGCAGTACCTC. This gives the protein CASIPPGVSPYEQYL.

This clonotype was detected many times. The chain is built from TRBV14 and TRBJ2-5, with 7 bases fitting TRBD2. CDR1 is SGHDN, CDR2 FVKESK, per germline. The ends lost 1 base at V and 7 bases at J; junction bases unmatched: 6. The CDR3 runs 14 residues. The CDR3 nucleotides are TGTGCCAGCAGCCAAGCTAGCGGAGTGGGGACCCAGTACTTC. This gives the protein CASSQASGVGTQYF.